This T cell receptor beta chain was observed in a study of human T cells and chemical hapten exposure. The time point: patch test 3, about 24 weeks after DPC sensitization. Treatment noted: therapeutic diphenylcyclopropenone sensitization with weekly scalp DPC. Non-pregnant alopecia patients aged 18 to 70, suitable for DPC therapy. From germline, CDR1 is GTSNPN and CDR2 SVGIG (reference sequence). This CDR3 contains 14 residues. V dropped 7 bases and J dropped 0 bases, with 10 bases sitting between them. TCRdb fed the RACE reads into MiXCR, producing one record per CDR3 protein. The sample yields 190,000 or so distinct CDR3 sequences, 20% to 25% seen once.

This chain links TRBV30 with TRBJ2-6; D is unclear. The sample was whole blood, taken in connection with sensitization to the hapten diphenylcyclopropenone (DPC). The receptor was isolated from a woman in her 40s with alopecia areata. Some clones in this sample may be carry-over from other donors' samples. DNA for the CDR3: TGTGCCTCTCCCTTAGTCTCTGGGGCCAACGTCCTGACTTTC. This sequence encodes CASPLVSGANVLTF.